The source of this TCR beta chain is a study of cytomegalovirus exposure and HLA in healthy donors (dated by TCRdb to the late 2010s). Describing the broader study: An earlier analysis of 587 of the donors reported over 250 Gb of sequence data and 117 million unique TCR beta sequences obtained from about 180 million T cells. About five DR-DQ haplotypes were treated as single units for association and clustering because of strong linkage in the cohort. Donor age, sex, ethnicity and CMV serostatus were compiled alongside the repertoire data. A separate validation cohort of about 110 different subjects was used in addition to the roughly 700-subject first cohort. The T cell repertoires of under 750 subjects were profiled by immunosequencing and related to cytomegalovirus serostatus. Every repertoire in the discovery cohort had been generated on one and the same sequencing platform. To predict cytomegalovirus infection status, the study brought together high-throughput TCR immunosequencing, statistical association of individual TCRs with disease status, and machine learning. Rather than drawing on any new phenotypic data, the later analysis identified candidate immune exposures from TCR beta sequences and the way those sequences occurred across donors. An early release covering roughly 580 HLA-typed donors comprised about 300 gigabases of sequencing data and approximately 80 million unique TCR sequences. The number of typed donors differed by locus: 629-630 for A, B, C, DRB1 and DQB1; 522 for DQA1; approximately 610 for DPA1; and around 450 for DPB1. Among the roughly 410 genotyped donors, approximately 77% belonged to the genetic ancestry cluster associated with self-reported Caucasian donors. Genome-wide SNP genotypes for about 60% of the roughly 670 donors were used in a later genetic analysis, which treated that subset as a discovery cohort. The study aimed to test whether cataloging public T cell receptors could reveal signatures of past pathogen exposure. Both class I and class II loci were covered by HLA typing, at four-digit resolution. In a later analysis, previously published TCR beta repertoires from hundreds of donors were re-analyzed and high-resolution HLA genotyping was added so that TCR occurrence patterns could be studied. Among a few hundred genotyped donors of the cohort, an average of around 240,000 unique TCR beta nucleotide sequences were sequenced per donor, roughly 20% of them non-productive. In an earlier analysis of a few hundred of the donors, high-throughput TCR beta sequencing was used to judge whether each TCR beta V gene segment behaved as functional or pseudogenic. Results and caveats for the whole study, not just this receptor: Linkage disequilibrium might explain the correlated functional status among segregating V segments, but an unknown experimental factor could not be ruled out. According to a later analysis, most CMV-associated TCR beta chains appeared to be HLA-restricted, and the HLA associations seemed to be driven largely by CMV exposure. Across donors, most TCR sequences were observed very rarely, whereas some public TCRs were present in many individuals. According to the authors, the approach could potentially be generalized to other disease states and immunological phenotypes. In a later genetic analysis, a missense DCLRE1C variant was associated with V-gene and J-gene trimming of TCR beta chains, and the association was replicated in an independent cohort. Several of the top co-occurrence clusters appeared to be linked to parvovirus B19, influenza, CMV and Epstein-Barr virus, according to a later analysis. The study listed 164 TCR beta chains as associated with cytomegalovirus. Sequencing depth was assumed to be roughly uniform across donors in the presence/absence analyses, though that assumption may not hold. The classifier was reported to diagnose cytomegalovirus status with high specificity and sensitivity in both the original and validation cohorts. A further reported finding was that TCR beta sequences accurately predicted the HLA-A and HLA-B alleles for most subjects in the first cohort. The 87-base-pair reads could not distinguish some IMGT-functional V segments, including TRBV6-2 and TRBV6-3, so those segments were excluded. A cluster of highly shared sequence variants was judged likely to represent a technical artifact of the sequencing pipeline. In a later genetic analysis, fewer N-insertions in productive TCRs were reported among donors in an Asian-associated ancestry cluster than the roughly 700-donor mean. In a later analysis, HLA-associated TCR beta chains showed more clonal expansion and lower generation probabilities than non-associated chains that were equally common. In an earlier analysis of more than 450 of the donors, most TCR beta V segments were observed in productive rearrangements about 90% or about 30% of the time, broadly matching IMGT annotations. A later analysis found that TCR association rates varied across HLA loci, with DRB1 alleles showing the most associated TCRs and HLA-C alleles the fewest. Because HLA typing was unavailable for some donors at each locus, only the typed subset was used in association tests. In vitro tests confirmed that three of the cytomegalovirus-associated TCR beta chains recognize cytomegalovirus antigens. Assigning TCR associations to individual alleles was difficult when HLA alleles, especially DR and DQ, strongly co-occurred. For the cohort, immune exposure information was limited to CMV serostatus. At a false discovery rate of 0.05, a later analysis linked some 17,000 TCR beta sequences to specific HLA alleles. The cohort was sequenced for TCR beta chains only, and without alpha or paired-chain data the features that could be detected were limited. The earlier analysis of 587 of the donors excluded over 15 rarely observed V segments, including chromosome 9 orphons, because counts were too low.

The library was produced with the immunoSEQ multiplex PCR assay. For the multiplex PCR, a mixture combining 60 forward primers for TCR Vbeta segments and 13 reverse primers for TCR Jbeta segments was used. A multiplex PCR assay on genomic DNA amplified the CDR3 region of rearranged TCR beta genes. The Illumina HiSeq System was used to sequence the amplified TCR beta libraries as 87-base-pair reads. The authors' pipeline ran thus. In a later analysis, tens of millions of unique TCR beta chains were counted across the 650 to 700 repertoires, and around 10 million of these chains were shared by at least two donors. To remove PCR and sequencing errors, raw reads were error-corrected and collapsed into unique sequences using a nearest-neighbor algorithm that merged closely related sequences. Alignment of CDR3 sequences to IMGT reference sequences was used to assign V, D and J gene segments. For a sequence to be retained, a match of at least six nucleotides to both a V gene segment and a J gene segment was required. Rearrangements were classified as productive when the CDR3 lacked stop codons and remained in frame with V and J, and all other rearrangements were classified as non-productive. Following IMGT convention, CDR3 was defined as the stretch from the second conserved V-encoded cysteine to the conserved J-encoded phenylalanine. In an earlier analysis of approximately 590 of the donors, sequences lacking an unambiguous match to a single V gene segment were excluded. In an earlier analysis of several hundred of the donors, V segments were called functional above 56.7% productive rearrangements and were called segregating when the between-donor standard deviation exceeded 5%. A statistical classification framework was built for diagnosing cytomegalovirus status from the catalog of TCR beta chain sequences. In a later analysis, TCR nucleotide sequences were compared against IMGT/GENE-DB human TR gene sequences so that V and J genes could be assigned. Using the TCRdist pipeline, a later analysis assigned CDR3 sequences along with most-parsimonious VDJ recombination scenarios. A later analysis defined each TCR beta chain by its CDR3 amino acid sequence plus V-gene family, and excluded reads lacking a unique V-gene family. To address suspected cross-contamination and a sequencing artifact, a later analysis removed over 500 highly shared, low-generation-probability nucleotide sequences. For each public chain, a later analysis derived a clonal expansion index from normalized ranks of inferred template counts within each repertoire. A later analysis computed generation probabilities with a VDJ recombination model fitted to out-of-frame rearrangements, and checked the results against IGoR. In a later analysis, TCR-TCR, TCR-HLA and TCR-CMV co-occurrence was scored with hypergeometric tests, and a repertoire-size bias correction was applied to TCR pairs. A later analysis estimated false discovery rates by permuting HLA or CMV assignments 20 times. In a later analysis, co-occurring TCRs were grouped using DBSCAN, and TCRdist sequence similarity was added for clustering within HLA-allele-positive subsets. Co-occurrence clustering excluded repertoires with fewer than 30,000 or more than 120,000 public chains, plus five with anomalous nucleotide sharing. Here the immuneACCESS table is served through TCRdb, limited to in-frame sequences with V and J called. Missing clones are a known gap in these copies; in checked studies unresolved V genes cover under half, and the rest lacks a known reason. That table is the source of V, J and clone size, and D and trimming were worked out from the DNA. This sample holds 110,000 or so clones; 60% to 85% were observed only once. The ten largest clones represent roughly an eighth of the sample.

With regard to this clone: What this receptor recognizes is not known. Base qualities were left out, and no much larger clone turns up one base away.

V and J are truncated by 3 bases and 2 bases respectively, leaving an intervening sequence of 12 bases. The CDR3 sequence holds 15 residues, the cysteine and phenylalanine included. Only the CDR3 region is kept as DNA, spanning 45 bases read in frame from base 1. The CDR1 and CDR2 encoded by the germline V gene (reference sequence) are MNHEY and SMNVEV. In total, 600 or so healthy bone marrow donors made up the cohort. At the time of sampling, all cohort members were nominally healthy, though unrecorded immune exposures were likely present. The donor was CMV seropositive and was included in the group of 270 or so seropositive cohort members. A peripheral blood sample was provided by each donor, and peripheral blood mononuclear cells were used for TCR beta sequencing. The Qiagen DNeasy Blood Extraction Kit was used to extract genomic DNA from the blood cell samples.

This receptor was taken from a middle-aged woman in good health and CMV-seropositive. The sample taken for sequencing was PBMCs. Here the chain combines TRBV27 and TRBJ2-3; there is no confident call for the D gene. CDR3 sequence: CASSLRLPHTDTQYF. The DNA sequence is TGTGCCAGCAGTTTGCGTCTACCGCACACAGATACGCAGTATTTT.